The T cell receptor (beta chain) described here comes from a study of blood T cell repertoires in COVID-19. Turning to the study itself: COVID-19 samples, acute and convalescent, were from the United States, Italy and Spain.

Cohorts were based on clinical histories the participants reported. Per the authors' pipeline: Estimates of nucleated cell counts were drawn from the amplification of reference gene primers. Profiled with immunoSEQ multiplex PCR; TCRdb holds only in-frame clones, not every one. For V, J and clone size, that table is used; D and trimming come from the DNA. This sample yields 300,000 to 450,000 clones, of which about 87% are seen a single time; 1.3% belongs to the top ten. Trimming removed 7 bases at V and 4 bases at J, with 17 bases between. Germline CDR1 and CDR2: SNHLY and FYNNEI. CDR3 size: 16 residues.

The chain links TRBV2 to TRBJ2-6; possible D gene TRBD1, 6 bases. The sequenced sample consisted of PBMCs or T cells enriched from blood (not recorded which). The TCR originated in a man aged 25-45 years who had recovered from COVID-19. The CDR3 here is CASNLDSFAGANVLTF. The CDR3 DNA reads as TGTGCCAGCAACTTGGACAGCTTCGCCGGGGCCAACGTCCTGACTTTC.